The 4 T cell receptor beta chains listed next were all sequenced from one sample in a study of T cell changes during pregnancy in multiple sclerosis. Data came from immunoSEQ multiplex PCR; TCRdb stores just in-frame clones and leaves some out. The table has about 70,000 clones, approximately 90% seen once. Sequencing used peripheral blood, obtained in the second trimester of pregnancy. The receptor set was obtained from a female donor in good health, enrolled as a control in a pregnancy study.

The CDR3 region has the DNA TGTGCCAGCAGATCTACAGGGGGGAGTGGAAACACCATATATTTT. Translated, it gives CASRSTGGSGNTIYF. This chain joins TRBV6-5 and TRBJ1-3; 8 nucleotides align to TRBD1. Germline CDR1 reads MNHEY; CDR2 reads SVGAGI. V dropped 6 bases and J dropped 3; count of bases not matched to a gene: 7. This CDR3 contains 15 residues.

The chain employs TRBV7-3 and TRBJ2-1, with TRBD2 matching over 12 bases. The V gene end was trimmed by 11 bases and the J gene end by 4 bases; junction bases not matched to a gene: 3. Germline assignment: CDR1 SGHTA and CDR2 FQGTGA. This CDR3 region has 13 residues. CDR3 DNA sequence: TGTGCCGGTGGGACTAGCGGGTACAATGAGCAGTTCTTC. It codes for CAGGTSGYNEQFF.

CDR3 DNA: TGTGCCAGTAGTATACGCGTCGGGAGTTCACCCCTCCACTTT. It specifies CASSIRVGSSPLHF. The chain uses TRBV19 and TRBJ1-6; D is uncertain. The CDR3 totals 14 residues. Germline V lookup: CDR1 LNHDA, CDR2 SQIVND (reference sequence). The germline V and J ends were trimmed by 2 bases and 9 bases, with 11 bases remaining between them.

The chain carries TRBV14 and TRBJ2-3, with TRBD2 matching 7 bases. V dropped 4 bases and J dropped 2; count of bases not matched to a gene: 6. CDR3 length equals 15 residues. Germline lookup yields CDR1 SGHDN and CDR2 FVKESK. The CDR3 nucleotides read TGTGCCAGCAGCCTGTGGGGGGGGGACACAGATACGCAGTATTTT. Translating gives CASSLWGGDTDTQYF.